The present TCR beta chain was sequenced within a study of early T cells in non-severe SARS-CoV-2 infection. Study findings and constraints: Anti-spike CD8 responses were favored by VDJdb matching, which missed private and CD4 specificities.

Using its own MiXCR run on the 5' RACE reads, TCRdb lists one record per CDR3 protein. This sample has roughly 80,000 distinct CDR3 sequences; 11% occur once, and the top ten carry around 12%. This clonotype was seen repeatedly, ten times or more. Its antigen is not known. There are 13 residues in the CDR3. Trimming cost V 3 bases and J 1 base, with 6 bases left between them. The chain uses TRBV12-3 or TRBV12-4 and TRBJ1-2, with unresolved D. Sequenced material: whole blood, taken at baseline. This sequence was found in an adult who was a healthcare worker with PCR-confirmed SARS-CoV-2 infection or an uninfected control (not recorded which). CDR3: CASSFVRNYGYTF. DNA of the CDR3: TGTGCCAGCAGTTTCGTTCGTAACTATGGCTACACCTTC.